The T cell receptor (beta chain) under discussion was sequenced for a study of cytomegalovirus exposure and HLA in healthy donors (TCRdb year 2017). Regarding the research as a whole: In an earlier analysis of several hundred of the donors, under 300 Gb of sequence data and 90 million to 120 million unique TCR beta sequences from about 179 million T cells were reported. Roughly 300 gigabases of sequencing data and 80 million or so unique TCR sequences were included in an early release covering roughly 600 HLA-typed donors. Among the roughly 390 genotyped donors, around 81% belonged to the genetic ancestry cluster associated with self-reported Caucasian donors. The study was designed to test whether signatures of past pathogen exposure could be identified by cataloging public T cell receptors. The study profiled the T cell repertoires of hundreds of subjects by immunosequencing and related them to cytomegalovirus serostatus. Along with the approximately 650-subject first cohort, a separate validation cohort of more than 90 different subjects was used. To predict cytomegalovirus infection status, the study brought together high-throughput TCR immunosequencing, statistical association of individual TCRs with disease status, and machine learning. In a later analysis, previously published TCR beta repertoires from 670 or so donors were re-analyzed and high-resolution HLA genotyping was added so that TCR occurrence patterns could be studied. Rather than drawing on any new phenotypic data, the later analysis identified candidate immune exposures from TCR beta sequences and the way those sequences occurred across donors. An earlier analysis of 500 to 750 of the donors applied high-throughput TCR beta sequencing to assess whether each TCR beta V gene segment acted as functional or pseudogenic. Donor age, sex, ethnicity and CMV serostatus were compiled alongside the repertoire data. In a later genetic analysis, genome-wide SNP genotypes for 398 of the 666 donors were used, and that subset was treated as a discovery cohort. Every repertoire in the discovery cohort had been generated on one and the same sequencing platform. Class I and class II HLA loci were covered by the typing at four-digit resolution. The number of donors typed differed by locus, with roughly 629-640 for A, B, C, DRB1 and DQB1, around 560 for DQA1, about 610 for DPA1, and 400 to 490 for DPB1. Four to six DR-DQ haplotypes were handled as single units for association and clustering, since linkage in the cohort was strong. Among around 400 genotyped donors of the cohort, an average of around 220,000 unique TCR beta nucleotide sequences was sequenced per donor, of which approximately 18% were non-productive.

The protocol used for the library was the immunoSEQ multiplex PCR assay. The multiplex PCR relied on a mix of 60 forward primers for TCR Vbeta segments and 13 reverse primers for TCR Jbeta segments. The CDR3 region of rearranged TCR beta genes was amplified from genomic DNA by a multiplex PCR assay. Amplified TCR beta libraries were sequenced as 87-base-pair reads on the Illumina HiSeq System. Processing in the source paper ran as follows. In a later analysis, 77 million or so unique TCR beta chains were counted across the 650 to 700 repertoires, and around 11 million of these chains were shared by at least two donors. Raw reads were error-corrected and collapsed into unique sequences by a nearest-neighbor algorithm in which closely related sequences were merged to remove PCR and sequencing errors. V, D and J gene segments were assigned by aligning CDR3 sequences to IMGT reference sequences. Each retained sequence needed at least a six-nucleotide match to both a V gene segment and a J gene segment. A rearrangement was called productive if the CDR3 had no stop codons and remained in frame with V and J, and every other rearrangement was called non-productive. Following IMGT convention, CDR3 was defined as the stretch from the second conserved V-encoded cysteine to the conserved J-encoded phenylalanine. The earlier analysis of approximately 590 of the donors excluded any sequence lacking an unambiguous match to a single V gene segment. An earlier analysis of over 450 of the donors classified V segments as functional when productive rearrangements were above 56.7% and as segregating when the standard deviation between donors was above 5%. To diagnose cytomegalovirus status from the catalog of TCR beta chain sequences, a statistical classification framework was built. In a later analysis, TCR nucleotide sequences were compared against IMGT/GENE-DB human TR gene sequences so that V and J genes could be assigned. A later analysis assigned CDR3 sequences and most-parsimonious VDJ recombination scenarios with the TCRdist pipeline. In a later analysis, each TCR beta chain was defined by its CDR3 amino acid sequence together with its V-gene family, and reads lacking a unique V-gene family were excluded. A later analysis removed 500 to 650 highly shared, low-generation-probability nucleotide sequences to deal with suspected cross-contamination and a sequencing artifact. In a later analysis, a clonal expansion index was calculated for each public chain from normalized within-repertoire ranks of inferred template counts. A later analysis computed generation probabilities with a VDJ recombination model fitted to out-of-frame rearrangements, and checked the results against IGoR. In a later analysis, hypergeometric tests were used to score TCR-TCR, TCR-HLA and TCR-CMV co-occurrence, with a repertoire-size bias correction applied to TCR pairs. In a later analysis, false discovery rates were estimated by permuting HLA or CMV assignments 20 times. In a later analysis, co-occurring TCRs were grouped using DBSCAN, with TCRdist sequence similarity added in when clustering inside HLA-allele-positive subsets. Co-occurrence clustering excluded repertoires with fewer than 30,000 or more than 120,000 public chains, plus five with anomalous nucleotide sharing. This immuneACCESS table, as held by TCRdb, lists in-frame sequences with V and J called but not all clones. Of the missing ones, under half trace to an unresolved V gene in checked studies; the others have no known cause. The DNA gave D and trimming, while V, J and clone size come from that table. In all, the sample holds 120,000 to 150,000 clones, and roughly 82% of those were seen once. About 5% of the sample belongs to the ten largest clones.

What the authors observed across the whole study: A later analysis found that TCR association rates varied across HLA loci, with DRB1 alleles showing the most associated TCRs and HLA-C alleles the fewest. A later genetic analysis reported fewer N-insertions in productive TCRs among donors in an Asian-associated ancestry cluster than the 666-donor mean. The presence/absence analyses assumed that sequencing depth was roughly uniform across donors, and that assumption may not be true. For the cohort, immune exposure information was limited to CMV serostatus. A total of 150 to 200 TCR beta chains were listed by the study as associated with cytomegalovirus. Assigning TCR associations to individual alleles was difficult when HLA alleles, especially DR and DQ, strongly co-occurred. According to a later analysis, parvovirus B19, influenza, CMV and Epstein-Barr virus appeared linked to several top co-occurrence clusters. This cohort had only TCR beta chains sequenced, and the lack of alpha or paired-chain data limited which features could be detected. According to the authors, the approach could potentially be generalized to other disease states and immunological phenotypes. At a false discovery rate of 0.05, a later analysis linked around 17,000 TCR beta sequences to specific HLA alleles. Because HLA typing was unavailable for some donors at each locus, only the typed subset was used in association tests. Across donors, most TCR sequences were observed very rarely, whereas some public TCRs were present in many individuals. Approximately 16 rarely observed V segments, including chromosome 9 orphons, were excluded from the earlier analysis of 550 to 700 of the donors because counts were too low. A further reported finding was that TCR beta sequences accurately predicted the HLA-A and HLA-B alleles for most subjects in the first cohort. The classifier was reported to diagnose cytomegalovirus status with high specificity and sensitivity in both the original cohort and the validation cohort. Correlated functional status among segregating V segments might reflect linkage disequilibrium, but an unknown experimental factor could not be ruled out. Broadly in line with IMGT annotations, most TCR beta V segments showed up in productive rearrangements about 87% or about 30% of the time in an earlier analysis of several hundred of the donors. In a later analysis, HLA-associated TCR beta chains were found to be more clonally expanded and to have lower generation probabilities than equally common non-associated chains. A later analysis found that most CMV-associated TCR beta chains appeared HLA-restricted, with HLA associations seemingly driven largely by CMV exposure. An association between a missense DCLRE1C variant and V-gene and J-gene trimming of TCR beta chains was found in a later genetic analysis and replicated in an independent cohort. A cluster of highly shared sequence variants was judged likely to represent a technical artifact of the sequencing pipeline. A few of the identified cytomegalovirus-associated TCR beta chains were confirmed in vitro to be specific for cytomegalovirus antigens.

In total, approximately 700 healthy bone marrow donors made up the cohort. All cohort members were sampled while nominally healthy, although unrecorded immune exposures were likely present. The donor was CMV seropositive and was included in the group of 250 to 300 seropositive cohort members. A peripheral blood sample was collected from each donor, and TCR beta sequencing was performed on peripheral blood mononuclear cells. Genomic DNA was extracted from the blood cell samples with the Qiagen DNeasy Blood Extraction Kit. To note about this clone: This clone's antigen is unknown. No much larger clone exists at a distance of one base, and base qualities are not known.

The sequence derives from a man younger than 40 in good health and CMV-seropositive. Sample: PBMCs.

The CDR3 in this case is CASSVVARLDNEQFF. The nucleotide sequence reads as follows: TGTGCCAGCAGCGTAGTGGCTAGGTTGGACAATGAGCAGTTCTTC. The V and J genes are TRBV9 and TRBJ2-1; too little of a D gene remains to name it. At the junction V is shortened by 0 bases and J by 5 bases, with 12 bases in between. Reading from cysteine to phenylalanine, the CDR3 counts 15 amino acids. Only the CDR3 part of the read is kept: 45 bases, read in frame from the first base. From the germline V gene, CDR1 is SGDLS and CDR2 is YYNGEE.